This T cell receptor (beta chain) stems from a study of T cell responses to AZD1222 COVID-19 vaccine. Findings of the study overall: Nearly half of the spike-specific TCRs reportedly recognize variant regions that carry no mutations. Donors were chiefly white British, with a greater number of females, and clonal diversity was perhaps underestimated. Recipients of two AZD1222 doses showed rising Spike-specific TCR breadth and depth.

TCRdb keeps only in-frame clones here, not all; method: immunoSEQ multiplex PCR. This sample has roughly 130,000 clones, with approximately 90% found just once. CDR1 is KGHSH, CDR2 LQKENI, per germline. Trimming removed 6 bases from V and 6 bases from J; junction bases left unmatched: 10. The CDR3 is 14 residues long. On this clone itself: Antigen specificity is unknown.

The specimen was peripheral blood, collected on day 0 of AZD1222 vaccination. The chain is built from TRBV18 and TRBJ1-1, with TRBD1 matching over 7 bases. This receptor was taken from an adult in good health. CDR3 amino acids: CASSPTGVGAEAFF. The CDR3 nucleotides read TGTGCCAGCTCTCCAACAGGGGTGGGTGCTGAAGCTTTCTTT.